A selection of T cell receptor beta chains follows, all from one sample in a study of T cells after yellow fever vaccination. TCRdb processed the 5' RACE reads anew with MiXCR; each CDR3 protein has one entry. Of about 260,000 distinct CDR3 sequences detected, around 5.2% appear once; the ten largest clones hold 2.5% to 4%. Sequencing was performed on CD4+ T cells sorted from PBMCs, taken on the day of the yellow fever booster vaccination. These receptors came from a man between 18 and 29 years old who received the YFV17D yellow fever vaccine. The conserved cysteine and the conserved F or W are not part of the CDR3 here.

j_call: TRBJ1-1
v_call: TRBV7-2
cdr3_aa: ASSLHLNTEAF

j_call: TRBJ1-5
v_call: TRBV6-2/TRBV6-3
cdr3_aa: ASSPDLGPQH

j_call: TRBJ2-5
v_call: TRBV7-9
cdr3_aa: ASSPKASVETQY

j_call: TRBJ1-2
v_call: TRBV9
cdr3_aa: ASSTRDYGYT

j_call: TRBJ1-2
v_call: TRBV6-5
cdr3_aa: ASSQTTGSGYT

j_call: TRBJ1-4
v_call: TRBV12-3/TRBV12-4
cdr3_aa: ASGANSYNEKLF

j_call: TRBJ1-2
v_call: TRBV7-9
cdr3_aa: ASSFSSGDGYT

j_call: TRBJ2-2
v_call: TRBV9
cdr3_aa: ASSVTGGPTGELF

j_call: TRBJ1-1
v_call: TRBV29-1
cdr3_aa: SVREGRGHNTEAF

j_call: TRBJ2-7
v_call: TRBV20-1
cdr3_aa: SAKQGTPYEQY

j_call: TRBJ2-1
v_call: TRBV12-3/TRBV12-4
cdr3_aa: ASSFSRANEQF

j_call: TRBJ2-2
v_call: TRBV7-2
cdr3_aa: ASSLFDSRTGELF

j_call: TRBJ2-1
v_call: TRBV2
cdr3_aa: ASSKTRQYNEQF

j_call: TRBJ2-1
v_call: TRBV4-1
cdr3_aa: ASSQDRAGQGNEQF

j_call: TRBJ1-1
v_call: TRBV10-3
cdr3_aa: AISESGPGTGLKAF

j_call: TRBJ2-1
v_call: TRBV7-9
cdr3_aa: ASGRAGSYNEQF

j_call: TRBJ2-5
v_call: TRBV7-2
cdr3_aa: ASSFRTSGGIGRAQY

j_call: TRBJ2-1
v_call: TRBV12-3/TRBV12-4
cdr3_aa: ASSLLMGSSGNEQF

j_call: TRBJ1-4
v_call: TRBV28
cdr3_aa: ASSHPIQGANEKLF

j_call: TRBJ2-4
v_call: TRBV11-2
cdr3_aa: ASSLQVGRGALKNIQY

j_call: TRBJ1-2
v_call: TRBV4-1
cdr3_aa: ASSQDFAGGGYT

j_call: TRBJ1-2
v_call: TRBV5-1
cdr3_aa: ASSARQGSYGYT

j_call: TRBJ2-1
v_call: TRBV5-1
cdr3_aa: ASSFIPGLDGEQF

j_call: TRBJ2-3
v_call: TRBV5-6
cdr3_aa: ASSLAPGDTQY

j_call: TRBJ1-5
v_call: TRBV12-3/TRBV12-4
cdr3_aa: ASSFLVSNQPQH

j_call: TRBJ2-2
v_call: TRBV7-3
cdr3_aa: ASSLGPGQGAPGTGELF

j_call: TRBJ1-5
v_call: TRBV5-6
cdr3_aa: ASSYGLGHSNQPQH

j_call: TRBJ2-5
v_call: TRBV11-2
cdr3_aa: ASSQLSTREQETQY

j_call: TRBJ2-3
v_call: TRBV20-1
cdr3_aa: SVARGGWTDTQY

j_call: TRBJ1-1
v_call: TRBV3-1
cdr3_aa: ASSTQRDEAF

j_call: TRBJ1-1
v_call: TRBV6-2/TRBV6-3
cdr3_aa: ASRLSNTEAF

j_call: TRBJ2-3
v_call: TRBV12-3/TRBV12-4
cdr3_aa: ASSSIAGGPRNTQY

j_call: TRBJ2-5
v_call: TRBV7-2
cdr3_aa: ASSLGRRGETQY

j_call: TRBJ2-3
v_call: TRBV5-4
cdr3_aa: ASSPRTASVTDTQY

j_call: TRBJ2-1
v_call: TRBV7-2
cdr3_aa: ASSLGQEAYNEQF

j_call: TRBJ1-1
v_call: TRBV14
cdr3_aa: ASSQGIMNTEAF

j_call: TRBJ2-7
v_call: TRBV7-2
cdr3_aa: ASSDQADLSYEQY

j_call: TRBJ2-5
v_call: TRBV10-3
cdr3_aa: AISSSGGPGAQY

j_call: TRBJ2-3
v_call: TRBV19
cdr3_aa: ASSKVGVVTDTQY

j_call: TRBJ1-3
v_call: TRBV6-2/TRBV6-3
cdr3_aa: ASSPDRAPSSGNTIY

j_call: TRBJ1-1
v_call: TRBV7-9
cdr3_aa: ASSPPEGGGNTEAF

j_call: TRBJ1-3
v_call: TRBV12-3/TRBV12-4
cdr3_aa: ASSATGGNTIY

j_call: TRBJ2-2
v_call: TRBV7-2
cdr3_aa: ASSINRISTGELF

j_call: TRBJ2-1
v_call: TRBV12-3/TRBV12-4
cdr3_aa: ASSPQTGITINEQF

j_call: TRBJ2-3
v_call: TRBV20-1
cdr3_aa: SAISGGGTDTQY

j_call: TRBJ2-5
v_call: TRBV9
cdr3_aa: ASSTHPGGQQETQY

j_call: TRBJ2-3
v_call: TRBV7-2
cdr3_aa: ASSWKRGGISDTQY

j_call: TRBJ1-1
v_call: TRBV7-2
cdr3_aa: ASSIQGGHVTEAF

j_call: TRBJ2-1
v_call: TRBV12-3/TRBV12-4
cdr3_aa: ASSPITGALSEQF